The 24 T cell receptor beta chains given below trace back to one sample, sequenced in a study. TCRdb passed the 5' RACE reads through MiXCR, listing each CDR3 protein once. Found here are about 54,000 distinct CDR3 sequences, 15% to 20% of them singletons; the top ten hold 2% to 2.5%. Sequencing was carried out using naive CD4+ T cells sorted from blood. Subset in this sample: naive CD4+ T cells, CD4+CD45RA+CD25-. These receptors all come from a female donor with breast cancer.

Notes on this clonotype: A read error may explain this, as a much larger clone is one base away. The chain is built from TRBV9 and TRBJ2-3, with 8 bases identical to TRBD2. The ends lost 0 bases at V and 5 bases at J; junction bases unmatched: 5. CDR3 size: 15 residues. Germline CDR1 reads SGDLS; CDR2 reads YYNGEE. The CDR3 region has the DNA TGTGCCAGCAGCGTAGTGGTAGCGGGAAGAGATACGCAGTATTTT. Amino acid sequence: CASSVVVAGRDTQYF.

There are many counts of this clonotype. The rearrangement uses TRBV6-2 or TRBV6-3 and TRBJ2-7; a possible D gene is TRBD1 (6 bases). V lost 6 bases and J lost 1, with 16 bases in between. This CDR3 spans 15 amino acids. Germline V lookup: CDR1 MNHEY, CDR2 SVGEGT. This CDR3 is CASRSIRDTSYEQYF. CDR3 coding DNA: TGTGCCAGCAGATCAATCCGGGACACATCCTACGAGCAGTACTTC.

In its sample, this clonotype was seen a few times. The rearrangement links TRBV7-2 to TRBJ2-5; TRBD1 or TRBD2 may be the D gene (5 bases each). The V and J ends lost 4 bases and 2 bases respectively, with 20 bases between them. Germline CDR1 SGHTA, CDR2 FQGNSA. This CDR3 is built from 17 residues. CDR3 nucleotides: TGTGCCAGCAGCTCCTATCGGTTTAGAGGGGCTCAAGAGACCCAGTACTTC. This encodes CASSSYRFRGAQETQYF.

This clonotype was picked up a small number of times. CDR3 residues: CASSRGGGAYNEQFF. DNA for the CDR3: TGCGCCAGCAGTCGTGGCGGGGGCGCATACAATGAGCAGTTCTTC. V is TRBV5-1 and J is TRBJ2-1; weak D call: TRBD2 (7 bases). V was shortened by 5 bases and J by 4 bases, with 16 bases between the two germline ends. The CDR3 contains 15 residues. CDR1 is SGHRS and CDR2 is YFSETQ in the germline V gene. Full variable domain (outside the CDR3, taken from reference TRBV5-1 and TRBJ2-1): KAGVTQTPRYLIKTRGQQVTLSCSPISGHRSVSWYQQTPGQGLQFLFEYFSETQRNKGNFPGRFSGRQFSNSRSEMNVSTLELGDSALYLCASSRGGGAYNEQFFGPGTRLTVL.

This clonotype was picked up a small number of times. In nucleotides, the CDR3 is TGTGCCAGCAGCTTATGGGTCAATCAGCCCCAGCATTTT. This gives the protein CASSLWVNQPQHF. The chain links TRBV7-2 to TRBJ1-5, with D unresolved. CDR3 length: 13 residues. Germline V gene lookup returns CDR1 SGHTA and CDR2 FQGNSA. V dropped 2 bases and J dropped 3 bases, with 5 bases sitting between them.

This clonotype was seen many times. The rearrangement uses TRBV5-1 and TRBJ2-5, with D tentatively TRBD1 or TRBD2 (6 bases each). V shed 0 bases and J shed 1 base, with 19 bases lying between them. CDR1 is SGHRS and CDR2 is YFSETQ in the germline V gene. The CDR3 length is 18 residues. CDR3 residues: CASSLVGGGLSGQETQYF. As DNA, the CDR3 is TGCGCCAGCAGCTTGGTCGGAGGGGGATTATCGGGCCAAGAGACCCAGTACTTC.

The chain links TRBV4-1 to TRBJ2-3, with TRBD1 as a possible D gene (5 bases). The germline CDR1 and CDR2 sequences are MGHRA and YSYEKL. The CDR3 is made up of 13 amino acids. The V end lost 1 base, the J end lost 4 bases, and 6 bases lay between the germline ends. CDR3 DNA sequence: TGCGCCAGCAGCCAAGTAGGGGCAGATACGCAGTATTTT. This gives the protein CASSQVGADTQYF.

This chain joins TRBV9 and TRBJ1-2; maybe TRBD1 (6 bases). V lost 4 bases and J lost 4, with 20 bases in between. Germline V gene lookup returns CDR1 SGDLS and CDR2 YYNGEE. This CDR3 comprises 16 residues. In DNA, the CDR3 is TGTGCCAGCAGCTCCTCCCATAAGGGGGGCCTCTATGGCTACACCTTC. This gives the protein CASSSSHKGGLYGYTF.

V gene TRBV28 combines with J gene TRBJ2-7; D might be TRBD1 (5 bases). The V gene's germline CDR1 is MDHEN and CDR2 SYDVKM. The CDR3 spans 13 residues. V was cut by 2 bases and J by 9 bases, with 14 bases left in between. The CDR3 loop is CASSLDSEVGQYF. The CDR3 DNA follows: TGTGCCAGCAGTTTAGACAGTGAGGTGGGGCAGTACTTC. The variable domain in full, with the rest retrieved from reference TRBV28 and TRBJ2-7, is DVKVTQSSRYLVKRTGEKVFLECVQDMDHENMFWYRQDPGLGLRLIYFSYDVKMKEKGDIPEGYSVSREKKERFSLILESASTNQTSMYLCASSLDSEVGQYFGPGTRLTVT.

The CDR3 loop reads CATYYNTEAFF. The CDR3 DNA reads TGTGCCACCTACTATAACACTGAAGCTTTCTTT. This chain connects TRBV28 to TRBJ1-1; D not resolved. Germline CDR1 is MDHEN and CDR2 is SYDVKM. The CDR3 totals 11 residues. The V gene lost 10 bases and the J gene lost 2 bases, with 8 bases spanning the gap.

This clonotype has only a few counts. The rearrangement joins TRBV24-1 to TRBJ2-1; 10 bases match TRBD2. Germline V gene data show CDR1 as KGHDR and CDR2 as SFDVKD. V was clipped by 3 bases and J by 5 bases; unmatched bases: 3. The CDR3 has 15 amino acids. The CDR3 is CATSDPGTSDNEQFF. The CDR3 nucleotides are TGTGCCACCAGTGATCCCGGGACTAGCGACAATGAGCAGTTCTTC.

CDR3 sequence (DNA): TGCGCCAGCAGCTTGTGGCAGGCGAACACTGAAGCTTTCTTT. Amino acids: CASSLWQANTEAFF. The rearrangement uses TRBV5-1 and TRBJ1-1; D is uncertain. The CDR3 runs to 14 residues. Germline CDR1 and CDR2: SGHRS and YFSETQ. Trimming took 1 base from V and 1 from J, leaving 8 bases between them.

This clonotype was seen at least ten times. The chain is built from TRBV5-1 and TRBJ2-7, with D perhaps given as TRBD1 or TRBD2 (6 bases each). CDR1 is SGHRS and CDR2 is YFSETQ in the germline V gene. V lost 3 bases and J 6 bases, leaving 19 bases between the germline ends. The CDR3 is 15 residues long. The CDR3 reads CASSSPTGRGSEQYF. The CDR3 DNA reads TGCGCCAGCAGCTCGCCGACAGGACGGGGGAGCGAGCAGTACTTC.

A remark on this clonotype: Compared with germline, one end of the junction differs, possibly owing to a read error. J is TRBJ2-6 and V is TRBV6-5, with D tentatively TRBD1 (6 bases). Germline V gene data show CDR1 as MNHEY and CDR2 as SVGAGI. The CDR3 totals 16 residues. CDR3 loop: CASSYSQGSGANALTF. For the CDR3, the DNA is TGTGCCAGCAGTTACTCCCAGGGGTCTGGGGCCAACGCCCTGACTTTC.

This clonotype was counted only a few times. J is TRBJ2-5 and V is TRBV13, with D hard to call. CDR1 PRHDT and CDR2 FYEKMQ come from the germline V gene (reference sequence). Trimming took 3 bases from V and 5 from J, leaving 4 bases between them. The CDR3 is 11 amino acids. In DNA form, the CDR3 reads TGTGCCAGCAGCTTTGGGGAGACCCAGTACTTC. Its protein is CASSFGETQYF.

This clonotype appeared a few times. The chain uses TRBV10-3 and TRBJ1-2; D ambiguous. Trimming removed 6 bases at V and 0 bases at J, with 11 bases between. This CDR3 is built from 14 residues. Germline V gene data show CDR1 as ENHRY and CDR2 as SYGVKD. CDR3 sequence reads: CAIREGATNYGYTF. The CDR3 coding sequence is TGTGCCATCAGGGAGGGAGCAACTAACTATGGCTACACCTTC.

This clonotype was counted a few times. At one end, the junction sequence differs from germline, possibly due to a read error. V is TRBV7-7 and J is TRBJ2-7; 11 bases match TRBD2. The CDR3 spans 14 residues. Germline V gene sequence: CDR1 SSHAT, CDR2 FNYEAQ (reference sequence). DNA for the CDR3: TGTGCTAGCAGCTTAGAGCCTAGCGGGAGGGAGCAGTACTTC. Its translation is CASSLEPSGREQYF.

The chain uses TRBV7-8 and TRBJ1-2; tentative D call: TRBD1 (5 bases). There are 13 residues in the CDR3. Germline assignment: CDR1 SGHVS and CDR2 FQNEAQ. V was shortened by 2 bases and J by 14 bases, with 18 bases between the two germline ends. CDR3 nucleotide sequence: TGTGCCAGCAGCTTATTTAGCGACGATGGGGGGACCTTC. Encoded protein: CASSLFSDDGGTF. The whole variable domain, filled in from reference TRBV7-8 and TRBJ1-2, reads GAGVSQSPRYKVAKRGQDVALRCDPISGHVSLFWYQQALGQGPEFLTYFQNEAQLDKSGLPSDRFFAERPEGSVSTLKIQRTQQEDSAVYLCASSLFSDDGGTFGSGTRLTVV.

This clonotype was seen more than once but under ten times. The V and J genes are TRBV11-2 and TRBJ1-4, with unresolved D. The CDR3 loop spans 15 amino acids. The germline gives CDR1 SGHAT, CDR2 FQNNGV. The V gene lost 0 bases and the J gene lost 4 bases, with 9 bases spanning the gap. CDR3 sequence: CASSLERELNEKLFF. CDR3 DNA sequence: TGTGCCAGCAGCTTAGAGCGGGAACTTAATGAAAAACTGTTTTTT.

This clonotype was counted only a few times. In nucleotides, the CDR3 is TGTGCCATCAGTCGGGACAGGGAATCTGAGCAGTTCTTC. Translated, it gives CAISRDRESEQFF. The chain uses TRBV10-3 and TRBJ2-1; TRBD1 agrees at 9 bases. Losses at the gene ends were 5 bases for V and 9 bases for J; bases not matched to a gene: 5. CDR3 length: 13 amino acids. Germline V gene lookup returns CDR1 ENHRY and CDR2 SYGVKD.

This clonotype showed up many times. The rearrangement links TRBV28 to TRBJ2-4; 7 bases are a match to TRBD1. Unmatched junction bases numbered 14, after V lost 5 bases and J lost 1 base. Germline CDR1 and CDR2: MDHEN and SYDVKM. The CDR3 runs to 18 residues. This chain's CDR3 is CASSPNLRGSGAKNIQYF. The CDR3 nucleotides read TGTGCCAGCAGTCCAAACCTCAGGGGGAGTGGGGCCAAAAACATTCAGTACTTC.

This chain links TRBV5-1 with TRBJ2-7; D is ambiguous. The V gene's germline CDR1 is SGHRS and CDR2 YFSETQ. The V end lost 8 bases, the J end lost 4 bases, and 16 bases lay between the germline ends. This CDR3 has 13 amino acids. The CDR3 region has the DNA TGCGCCAGTCGGCCTCCAGGAAGGTACGAGCAGTACTTC. Protein product: CASRPPGRYEQYF.

This clonotype was picked up a small number of times. The CDR3 end shows no conserved phenylalanine or tryptophan, and so a read error is likely. The rearrangement joins TRBV6-5 to TRBJ1-6; TRBD1 matches at 7 bases. Germline assignment: CDR1 MNHEY and CDR2 SVGAGI. This CDR3 comprises 13 residues. The J segment lost 8 bases and the V segment lost 6 bases, leaving 4 bases of the junction unmatched. CDR3 residues: CASSLDRDSPLHV. The CDR3 coding sequence is TGTGCCAGCAGCCTCGACAGGGATTCACCCCTCCACGTT.

As for this clonotype: One junction end does not reproduce the germline sequence, and a read error may be involved. The CDR3 DNA reads TGCAGTGCTAGAGGGACGGGGGAAAAACTGTGTTTT. Translation gives CSARGTGEKLCF. J is TRBJ1-4 and V is TRBV20-1, with D possibly TRBD1 on 5 matching bases. From germline, CDR1 is DFQATT and CDR2 SNEGSKA (reference sequence). The CDR3 extends over 12 amino acids.